This T cell receptor beta chain was retrieved from a study of chemoradiotherapy in HPV16-positive cancers. Data came from immunoSEQ multiplex PCR; TCRdb stores just in-frame clones and leaves some out. The sample lists about 12,000 clones; approximately 87% were seen once. The V gene's germline CDR1 is MNHEY and CDR2 SVGAGI. Trimming stripped 4 bases from V and 5 bases from J, with 5 bases between. CDR3 length: 11 amino acids. The genes are TRBV6-5 and TRBJ1-2, with D possibly matching TRBD1 (5 bases). This TCR derives from a human donor with HPV-associated anogenital cancer. The sample in question was blood, obtained from a patient who underwent chemoradiotherapy. The CDR3 protein is CASSSGYGYTF. CDR3 nucleotides: TGTGCCAGCAGTTCAGGGTATGGCTACACCTTC.